The 5 T cell receptor beta chains presented below share a single source sample, sequenced in a study of identical twins. TCRdb re-analysed the 5' RACE reads in MiXCR, keeping a single row per CDR3 protein. The repertoire has hundreds of thousands of distinct CDR3 sequences, 6% to 6.5% of them found once; the top ten carry around 1.9%. The source material was naive T cells sorted from blood. These receptors were taken from a man between 18 and 29 years old in good health.

Only a few counts were recorded for this clonotype. The gene calls are TRBV30 and TRBJ1-1, with D unresolved. The CDR3 has 17 amino acids. From germline, CDR1 is GTSNPN and CDR2 SVGIG (reference sequence). CDR3 bases: TGTGCGACTCTAACCAGACGGAGCTTGATTCCCCTCACTGAAGCTTTCTTT. Its protein is CATLTRRSLIPLTEAFF.

This clonotype was counted at least ten times. V is TRBV4-3 and J is TRBJ1-1; tentative D call: TRBD1 (5 bases). Germline V gene data show CDR1 as LGHNA and CDR2 as YSLEER. V lost 3 bases to trimming and J lost 2 bases, with 16 bases between them. The CDR3 is 16 residues long. CDR3 sequence (DNA): TGCGCCAGCAGCCATGTTTCCGGGACGGCCAACACTGAAGCTTTCTTT. Its translation: CASSHVSGTANTEAFF.

The V and J genes are TRBV7-9 and TRBJ2-1; 8 bases map to TRBD2. V gave up 0 bases and J gave up 6 bases; unmatched junction bases: 10. CDR3 length: 17 residues. The germline gives CDR1 SEHNR, CDR2 FQNEAQ (reference sequence). The CDR3 protein is CASSLARGGRNTNEQFF. The CDR3 DNA reads TGTGCCAGCAGCTTAGCGCGGGGCGGGAGGAATACCAATGAGCAGTTCTTC.

The CDR3 nucleotides are TGTGCCAGTAGTACAGCGGGACTAGCGGGTGATGAGCAGTTCTTC. It codes for CASSTAGLAGDEQFF. J is TRBJ2-1 and V is TRBV19; 12 bases align to TRBD2. This CDR3 comprises 15 residues. After removal of 4 bases from V and 8 bases from J, the junction contained 6 bases not matched to a gene. Per germline, CDR1 LNHDA and CDR2 SQIVND (reference sequence).

The sample holds many counts of this clonotype. J is TRBJ2-5 and V is TRBV29-1, with 11 bases that match TRBD1. The CDR3 runs to 15 residues. Germline V gene data show CDR1 as SQVTM and CDR2 as ANQGSEA. The V gene end was trimmed by 6 bases and the J gene end by 2 bases; junction bases not matched to a gene: 8. CDR3 sequence (DNA): TGCAGCGTCTCCCCCGGGACAGGGGGGCAAGAGACCCAGTACTTC. Protein product: CSVSPGTGGQETQYF.